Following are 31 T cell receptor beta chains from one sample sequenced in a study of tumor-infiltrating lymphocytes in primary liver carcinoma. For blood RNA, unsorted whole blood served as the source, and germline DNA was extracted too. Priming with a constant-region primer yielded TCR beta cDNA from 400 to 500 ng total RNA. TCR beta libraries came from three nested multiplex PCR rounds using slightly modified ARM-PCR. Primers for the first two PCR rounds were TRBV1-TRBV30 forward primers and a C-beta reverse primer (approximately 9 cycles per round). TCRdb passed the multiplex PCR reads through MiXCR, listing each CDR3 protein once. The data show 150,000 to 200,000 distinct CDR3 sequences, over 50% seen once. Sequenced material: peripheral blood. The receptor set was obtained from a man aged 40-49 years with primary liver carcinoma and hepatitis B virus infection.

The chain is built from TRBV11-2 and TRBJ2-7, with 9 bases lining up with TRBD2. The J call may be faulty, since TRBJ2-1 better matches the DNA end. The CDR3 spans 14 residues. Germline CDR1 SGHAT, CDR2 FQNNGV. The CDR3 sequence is CASSIAGEYYEQFF. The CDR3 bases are TGTGCCAGTAGCATAGCGGGAGAGTATTACGAGCAGTTCTTC.

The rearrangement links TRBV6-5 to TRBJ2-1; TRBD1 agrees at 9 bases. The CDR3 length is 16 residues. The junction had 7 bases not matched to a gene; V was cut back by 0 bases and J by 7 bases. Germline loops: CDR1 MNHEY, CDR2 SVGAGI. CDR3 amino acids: CASSYSRTGVENEQFF. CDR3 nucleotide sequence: TGTGCCAGCAGTTACTCCCGGACAGGGGTCGAGAATGAGCAGTTCTTC.

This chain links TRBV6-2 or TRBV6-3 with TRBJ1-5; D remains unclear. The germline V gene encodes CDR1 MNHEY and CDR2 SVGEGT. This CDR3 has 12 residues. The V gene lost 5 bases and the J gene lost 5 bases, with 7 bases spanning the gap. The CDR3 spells CASSHGDQPQHF. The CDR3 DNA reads TGTGCCAGCAGTCATGGGGATCAGCCCCAGCATTTT.

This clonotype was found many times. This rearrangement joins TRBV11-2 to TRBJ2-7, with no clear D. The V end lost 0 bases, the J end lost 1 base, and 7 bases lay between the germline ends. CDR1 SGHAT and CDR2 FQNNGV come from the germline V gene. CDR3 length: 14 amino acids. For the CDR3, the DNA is TGTGCCAGCAGCTTAGAGGCTGGGTCCTACGAGCAGTACTTC. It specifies CASSLEAGSYEQYF.

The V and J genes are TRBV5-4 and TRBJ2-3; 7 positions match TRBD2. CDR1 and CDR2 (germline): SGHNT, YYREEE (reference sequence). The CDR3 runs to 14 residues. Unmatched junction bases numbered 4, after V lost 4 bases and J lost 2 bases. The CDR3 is CASSIGGTTDTQYF. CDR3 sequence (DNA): TGTGCCAGCAGCATCGGGGGGACCACAGATACGCAGTATTTT.

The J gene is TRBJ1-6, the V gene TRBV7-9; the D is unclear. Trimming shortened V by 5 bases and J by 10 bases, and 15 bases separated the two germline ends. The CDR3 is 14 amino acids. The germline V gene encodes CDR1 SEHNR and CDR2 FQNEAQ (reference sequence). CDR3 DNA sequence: TGTGCCAGCAGCAAAGACAACGTTGGGTCACCCCTCCACTTT. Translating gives CASSKDNVGSPLHF.

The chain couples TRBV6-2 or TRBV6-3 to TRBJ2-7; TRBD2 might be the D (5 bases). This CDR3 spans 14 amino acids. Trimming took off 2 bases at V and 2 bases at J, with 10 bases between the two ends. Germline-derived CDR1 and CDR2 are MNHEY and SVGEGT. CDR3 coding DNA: TGTGCCAGCAGTTACGAGGCGGGCCCCTACGAGCAGTACTTC. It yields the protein CASSYEAGPYEQYF.

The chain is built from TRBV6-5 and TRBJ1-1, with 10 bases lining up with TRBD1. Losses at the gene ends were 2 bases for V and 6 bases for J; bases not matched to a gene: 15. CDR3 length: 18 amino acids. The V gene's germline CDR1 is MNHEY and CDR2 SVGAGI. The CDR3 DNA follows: TGTGCCAGCAGTTACGCGAGGGGGACAGGGGATCCTTTCGCTGAAGCTTTCTTT. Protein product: CASSYARGTGDPFAEAFF.

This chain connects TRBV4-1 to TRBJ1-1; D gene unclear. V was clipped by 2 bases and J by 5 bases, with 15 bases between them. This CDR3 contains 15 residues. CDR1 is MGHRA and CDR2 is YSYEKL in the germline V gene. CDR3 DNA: TGCGCCAGCAGCCAAACCTCCCGGGCGGGGACTGAAGCTTTCTTT. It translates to CASSQTSRAGTEAFF.

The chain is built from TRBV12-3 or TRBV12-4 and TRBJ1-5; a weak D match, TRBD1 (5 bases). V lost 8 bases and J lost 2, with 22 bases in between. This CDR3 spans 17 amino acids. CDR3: CASARRGGSVGNQPQHF. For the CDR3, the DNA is TGTGCCAGCGCCCGACGGGGGGGGTCTGTTGGCAATCAGCCCCAGCATTTT.

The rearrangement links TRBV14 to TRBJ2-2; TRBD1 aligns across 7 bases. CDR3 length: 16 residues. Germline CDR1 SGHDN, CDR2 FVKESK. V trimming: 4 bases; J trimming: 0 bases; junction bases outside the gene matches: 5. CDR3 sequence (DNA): TGTGCCAGCAGCCGAGGGGACAGAGCGAACACCGGGGAGCTGTTTTTT. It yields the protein CASSRGDRANTGELFF.

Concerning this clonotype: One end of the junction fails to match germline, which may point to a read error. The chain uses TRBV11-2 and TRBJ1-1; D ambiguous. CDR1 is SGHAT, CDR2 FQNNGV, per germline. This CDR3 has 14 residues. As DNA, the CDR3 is TGTGCCAGCAGCACAGTCGGTTCCGTAACTGAAGCTCTCTTT. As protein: CASSTVGSVTEALF.

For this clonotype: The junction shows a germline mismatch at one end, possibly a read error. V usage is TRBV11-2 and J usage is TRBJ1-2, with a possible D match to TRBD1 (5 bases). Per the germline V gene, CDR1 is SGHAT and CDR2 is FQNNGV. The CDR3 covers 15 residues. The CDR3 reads CASNLVGQGLYGYTF. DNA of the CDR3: TGTGCTAGCAACTTAGTTGGGCAGGGCCTCTATGGCTACACCTTC.

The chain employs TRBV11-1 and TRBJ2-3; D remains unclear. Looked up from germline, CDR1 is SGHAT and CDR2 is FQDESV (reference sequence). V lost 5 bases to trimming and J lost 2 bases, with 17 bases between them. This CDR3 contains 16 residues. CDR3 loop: CASSLMRYPPTDTQYF. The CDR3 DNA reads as TGTGCCAGCAGCCTCATGAGGTACCCTCCCACAGATACGCAGTATTTT.

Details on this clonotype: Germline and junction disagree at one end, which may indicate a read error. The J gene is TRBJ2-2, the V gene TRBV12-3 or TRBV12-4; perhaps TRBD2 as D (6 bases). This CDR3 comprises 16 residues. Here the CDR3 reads CASRYVQGLGTWELFF. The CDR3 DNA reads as TGTGCCAGCAGATATGTCCAGGGACTCGGCACCTGGGAGCTGTTTTTT.

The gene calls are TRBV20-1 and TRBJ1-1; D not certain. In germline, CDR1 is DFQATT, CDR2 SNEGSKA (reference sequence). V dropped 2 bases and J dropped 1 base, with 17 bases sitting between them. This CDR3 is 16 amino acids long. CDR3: CSARFPGLNWNTEAFF. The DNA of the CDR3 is TGCAGTGCTAGATTCCCCGGACTCAATTGGAACACTGAAGCTTTCTTT.

CDR3 region: CASSALGTMGRTQYF. For the CDR3, the DNA is TGTGCCAGCAGTGCTCTCGGGACAATGGGCCGGACCCAGTACTTC. The chain links TRBV28 to TRBJ2-5, with D possibly matching TRBD1 (6 bases). V was pared by 5 bases and J by 7 bases, with 20 bases between. CDR1 is MDHEN, CDR2 SYDVKM, per germline. CDR3 length: 15 residues.

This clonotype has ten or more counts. CDR3 nucleotide sequence: TGTGCCAGCAGCCCCAGCCACGGCTCTGGGGCCAACGTCCTGACTTTC. Its protein product is CASSPSHGSGANVLTF. V usage is TRBV4-2 and J usage is TRBJ2-6; the D is unclear. Germline assignment: CDR1 LGHNA and CDR2 YNFKEQ. The CDR3 covers 16 residues. V was clipped by 4 bases and J by 0 bases, with 10 bases between them.

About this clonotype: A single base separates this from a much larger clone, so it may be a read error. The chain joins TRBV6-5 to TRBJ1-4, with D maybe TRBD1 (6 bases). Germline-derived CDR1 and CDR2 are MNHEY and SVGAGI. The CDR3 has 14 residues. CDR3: CVSRGDRPNEKLFF. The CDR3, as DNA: TGTGTCAGCAGGGGTGACAGGCCTAATGAAAAACTGTTTTTT.

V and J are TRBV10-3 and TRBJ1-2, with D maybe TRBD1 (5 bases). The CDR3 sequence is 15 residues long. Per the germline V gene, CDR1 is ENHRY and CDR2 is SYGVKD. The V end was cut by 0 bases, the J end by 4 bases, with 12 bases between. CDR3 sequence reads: CAISESSGTGYGYTF. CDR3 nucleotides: TGTGCCATCAGTGAGTCGTCCGGGACCGGCTATGGCTACACCTTC.

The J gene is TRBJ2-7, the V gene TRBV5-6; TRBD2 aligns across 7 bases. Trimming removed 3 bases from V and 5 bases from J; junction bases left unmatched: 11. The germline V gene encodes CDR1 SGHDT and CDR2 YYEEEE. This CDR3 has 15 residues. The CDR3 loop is CASSSLSGIVHEQYF. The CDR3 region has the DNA TGTGCCAGCAGCTCGTTAAGCGGGATTGTCCACGAGCAGTACTTC. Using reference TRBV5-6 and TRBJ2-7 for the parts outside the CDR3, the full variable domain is DAGVTQSPTHLIKTRGQQVTLRCSPKSGHDTVSWYQQALGQGPQFIFQYYEEEERQRGNFPDRFSGHQFPNYSSELNVNALLLGDSALYLCASSSLSGIVHEQYFGPGTRLTVT.

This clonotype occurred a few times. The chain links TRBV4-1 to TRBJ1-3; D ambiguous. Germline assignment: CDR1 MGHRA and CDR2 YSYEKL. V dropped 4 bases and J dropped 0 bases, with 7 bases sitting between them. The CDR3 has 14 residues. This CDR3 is CASSPQYSGNTIYF. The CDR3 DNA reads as TGCGCCAGCAGCCCCCAATACTCTGGAAACACCATATATTTT.

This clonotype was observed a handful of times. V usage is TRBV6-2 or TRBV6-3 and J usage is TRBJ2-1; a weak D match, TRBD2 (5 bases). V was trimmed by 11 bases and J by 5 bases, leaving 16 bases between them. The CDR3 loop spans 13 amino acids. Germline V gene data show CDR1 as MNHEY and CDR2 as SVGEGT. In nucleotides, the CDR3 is TGTGCCGGGATCCAAGGACTCGACAATGAGCAGTTCTTC. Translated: CAGIQGLDNEQFF.

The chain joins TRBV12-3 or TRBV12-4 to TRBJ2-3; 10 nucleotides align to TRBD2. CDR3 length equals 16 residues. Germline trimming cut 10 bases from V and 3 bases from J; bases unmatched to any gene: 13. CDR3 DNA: TGTGCCAACAGCTCGCCCCGGACTAGCGGAACAGATACGCAGTATTTT. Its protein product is CANSSPRTSGTDTQYF.

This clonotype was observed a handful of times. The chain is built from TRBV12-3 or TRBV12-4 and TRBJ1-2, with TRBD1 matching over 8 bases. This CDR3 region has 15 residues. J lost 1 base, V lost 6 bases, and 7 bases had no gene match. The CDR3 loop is CASRRTGGDNYGYTF. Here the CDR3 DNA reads TGTGCCAGCAGGCGTACAGGGGGAGATAACTATGGCTACACCTTC.

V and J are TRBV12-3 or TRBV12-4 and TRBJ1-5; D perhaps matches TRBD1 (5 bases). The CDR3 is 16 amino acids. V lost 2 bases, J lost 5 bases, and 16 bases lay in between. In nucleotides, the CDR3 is TGTGCCAGCAGTTTAAGGCGACAGTGGGGTCATCAGCCCCAGCATTTT. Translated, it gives CASSLRRQWGHQPQHF.

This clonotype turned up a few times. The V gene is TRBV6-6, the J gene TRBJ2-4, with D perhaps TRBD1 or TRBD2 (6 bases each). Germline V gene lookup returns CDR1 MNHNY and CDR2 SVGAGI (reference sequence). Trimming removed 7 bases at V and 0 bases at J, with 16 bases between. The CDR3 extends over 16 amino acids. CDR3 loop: CASIPEGGPAKNIQYF. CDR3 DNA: TGTGCCAGCATCCCAGAAGGGGGGCCAGCCAAAAACATTCAGTACTTC.

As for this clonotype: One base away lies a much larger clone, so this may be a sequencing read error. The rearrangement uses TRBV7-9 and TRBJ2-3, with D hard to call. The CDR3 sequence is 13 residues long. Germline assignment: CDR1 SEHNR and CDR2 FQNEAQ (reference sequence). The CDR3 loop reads CAGSLDSADTQYF. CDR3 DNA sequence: TGTGCCGGCAGCTTAGATTCCGCAGATACGCAGTATTTT.

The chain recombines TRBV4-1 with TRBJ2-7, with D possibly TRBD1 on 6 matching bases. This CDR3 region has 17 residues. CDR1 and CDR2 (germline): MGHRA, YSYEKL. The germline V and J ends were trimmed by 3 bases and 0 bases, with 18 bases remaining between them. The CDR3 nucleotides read TGCGCCAGCAGCCAGAGAGCTCTAGGGACAAACTCCTACGAGCAGTACTTC. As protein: CASSQRALGTNSYEQYF.

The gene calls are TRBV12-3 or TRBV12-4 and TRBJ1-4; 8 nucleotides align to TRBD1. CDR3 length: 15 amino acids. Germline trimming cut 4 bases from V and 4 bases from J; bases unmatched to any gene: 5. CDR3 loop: CASSSRQGFNEKLFF. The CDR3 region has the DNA TGTGCCAGCAGTTCCCGACAGGGGTTTAATGAAAAACTGTTTTTT.

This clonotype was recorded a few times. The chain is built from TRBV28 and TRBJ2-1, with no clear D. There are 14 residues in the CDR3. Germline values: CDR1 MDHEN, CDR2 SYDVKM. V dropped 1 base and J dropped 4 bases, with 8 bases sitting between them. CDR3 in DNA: TGTGCCAGCAGTTTATCGGCCAGTTACAATGAGCAGTTCTTC. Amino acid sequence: CASSLSASYNEQFF.